This section outlines one T cell receptor beta chain sequence together with its context. Its cognate antigen is unknown. Amplification used 60 Vbeta primers and 13 Jbeta primers. The table came from immunoSEQ multiplex PCR; TCRdb's copy has only in-frame clones and leaves some out. This sample has around 300,000 clones, with almost 85% found just once. The data were obtained in a study of cytomegalovirus exposure and HLA in healthy donors. Germline assignment: CDR1 MDHEN and CDR2 SYDVKM. The CDR3 runs to 13 residues. Trimming pared 7 bases from V and 0 bases from J, leaving 10 bases between. General study results and limits: Judged likely to be a sequencing artifact was a cluster of highly shared sequence variants. The productive fraction for most TCR beta V segments was about 87% or about 30% in an earlier analysis.

The chain joins TRBV28 to TRBJ2-7; a possible D gene is TRBD1 (5 bases). Sequenced: PBMCs. The clonotype originates from a woman in her thirties or forties in good health and CMV-seropositive. The CDR3 region is CASTGSPSYEQYF. The CDR3, as DNA: TGTGCCAGCACAGGGTCCCCCTCCTACGAGCAGTACTTC.